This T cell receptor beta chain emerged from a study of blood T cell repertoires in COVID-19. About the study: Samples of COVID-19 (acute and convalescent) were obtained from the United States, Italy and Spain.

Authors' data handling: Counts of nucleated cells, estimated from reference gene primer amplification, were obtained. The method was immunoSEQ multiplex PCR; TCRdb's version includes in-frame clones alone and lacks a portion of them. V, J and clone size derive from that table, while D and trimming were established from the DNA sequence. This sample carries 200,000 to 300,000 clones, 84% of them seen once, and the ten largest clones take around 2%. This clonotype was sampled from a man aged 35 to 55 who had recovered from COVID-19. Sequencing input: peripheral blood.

In nucleotides, the CDR3 is TGTGCCAGCAGCCTCGGGACTAGCGGCTACGAGCAGTACTTC. Encoded protein: CASSLGTSGYEQYF. The rearrangement joins TRBV3-1 (or the pseudogene TRBV3-2) to TRBJ2-7, with 11 bases matching TRBD2. V was pared by 4 bases and J by 3 bases, with 2 bases of the junction left unmatched. This CDR3 has 14 amino acids. From germline, CDR1 is LGHDT and CDR2 YNNKEL (reference sequence).